One sample yielded the 24 T cell receptor beta chains listed below, sequenced in a study of blood T cell repertoires in COVID-19. Produced via immunoSEQ multiplex PCR; TCRdb's table is partial and in-frame only. The table records roughly 180,000 clones, 79% of them present only once. Sequenced: peripheral blood. All receptors derive from a woman aged 60-75 years with COVID-19, enrolled during active disease.

The chain has TRBV9 and TRBJ2-1; 11 bases are a match to TRBD2. The CDR3 runs to 16 residues. With 4 bases clipped from V and 7 bases from J, the junction kept 10 bases outside the gene matches. Per the germline V gene, CDR1 is SGDLS and CDR2 is YYNGEE. The CDR3 here is CASSTDGTSGGNEQFF. Here the CDR3 DNA reads TGTGCCAGCAGCACAGATGGGACTAGCGGTGGGAATGAGCAGTTCTTC.

This clone occurred many times. The V call is TRBV6-6, the J call TRBJ1-2; TRBD1 matches 7 bases. Germline V gives CDR1 MNHNY, CDR2 SVGAGI (reference sequence). Trimming took 6 bases from V and 2 from J; bases not matched to a gene: 9. The CDR3 sequence is 15 residues long. CDR3: CASSRAQGTNYGYTF. CDR3 nucleotide sequence: TGTGCCAGCAGCAGGGCACAGGGGACAAACTATGGCTACACCTTC.

This clone came up a few times. The chain is built from TRBV6-5 and TRBJ1-2, with 10 bases that match TRBD1. Looked up from germline, CDR1 is MNHEY and CDR2 is SVGAGI. CDR3 length: 12 amino acids. V lost 6 bases to trimming and J lost 9 bases; unmatched junction nucleotides: 4. CDR3 DNA: TGTGCCAGCAGCGGGACAGGGGAACGCTACACCTTC. Translation gives CASSGTGERYTF.

The CDR3 reads CASTLSGGASYEQYF. The CDR3 DNA is TGTGCCAGCACCCTTAGCGGGGGGGCCTCCTACGAGCAGTACTTC. The V call is TRBV27, the J call TRBJ2-7, with 11 bases fitting TRBD2. The CDR3 contains 15 residues. Per the germline V gene, CDR1 is MNHEY and CDR2 is SMNVEV (reference sequence). After removal of 7 bases from V and 0 bases from J, the junction contained 5 bases not matched to a gene.

The rearrangement links TRBV11-2 to TRBJ2-3; 10 bases fit TRBD1. The germline V gene has CDR1 SGHAT and CDR2 FQNNGV. The CDR3 length is 15 residues. Germline trimming cut 5 bases from V and 2 bases from J; bases unmatched to any gene: 4. CDR3 protein: CASSPGTGATDTQYF. In DNA, the CDR3 is TGTGCCAGCAGCCCCGGGACAGGGGCCACAGATACGCAGTATTTT.

The chain carries TRBV19 and TRBJ1-3; TRBD1 aligns across 7 bases. Per the germline V gene, CDR1 is LNHDA and CDR2 is SQIVND (reference sequence). The CDR3 has 17 residues. With 4 bases clipped from V and 2 bases from J, the junction kept 11 bases outside the gene matches. The CDR3 DNA reads TGTGCCAGTAGTAATCGGGTGACAGGGTTGGCTGGAAACACCATATATTTT. Protein product: CASSNRVTGLAGNTIYF.

The CDR3 DNA sequence: TGTGCCAGCAGCGACCCCCCAGGCAGTCATGTTGAGCAGTTCTTC. Translating gives CASSDPPGSHVEQFF. The chain is built from TRBV9 and TRBJ2-1; D not certain. The V gene lost 3 bases and the J gene lost 9 bases, with 19 bases spanning the gap. In germline, CDR1 is SGDLS, CDR2 YYNGEE. The length of the CDR3 is 15 residues.

The V call is TRBV28, the J call TRBJ1-3; D is perhaps TRBD1 (6 bases). The CDR3 loop spans 16 amino acids. V lost 3 bases and J 2 bases, leaving 14 bases between the germline ends. The germline V gene has CDR1 MDHEN and CDR2 SYDVKM. CDR3 protein: CASSLTTGYTGNTIYF. The DNA of the CDR3 is TGTGCCAGCAGTTTGACAACAGGGTATACTGGAAACACCATATATTTT.

The V gene is TRBV11-2, the J gene TRBJ1-6; the D gene is possibly TRBD1 (5 bases). This CDR3 is 16 amino acids long. V was pared by 3 bases and J by 7 bases, with 16 bases between. CDR1 is SGHAT, CDR2 FQNNGV, per germline. CDR3 nucleotides: TGTGCCAGCAGCTTCGGGGGGACCGCTCTAAATTCACCCCTCCACTTT. Translated: CASSFGGTALNSPLHF.

This sequence joins TRBV27 and TRBJ2-2; D is uncertain. CDR3 length equals 13 residues. Between the trimmed V and J ends, which lost 3 bases and 7 bases, there was a span of 9 bases. Germline loops: CDR1 MNHEY, CDR2 SMNVEV (reference sequence). The CDR3 DNA follows: TGTGCCAGCAGTTTCTTACAGAGCGGGGAGCTGTTTTTT. Encoded protein: CASSFLQSGELFF.

V usage is TRBV30 and J usage is TRBJ2-3; 10 bases agree with TRBD1. The germline CDR1 and CDR2 sequences are GTSNPN and SVGIG (reference sequence). The CDR3 has 13 residues. The V segment lost 6 bases and the J segment 3 bases; nucleotides outside the gene matches: 3. The CDR3 is CACRDRGTDTQYF. In DNA, the CDR3 is TGTGCCTGCAGGGACAGGGGAACAGATACGCAGTATTTT.

CDR3 in amino acids: CATSDPTPGGTEAFF. The CDR3 nucleotides are TGTGCCACCAGTGACCCTACCCCGGGGGGGACTGAAGCTTTCTTT. This chain links TRBV24-1 with TRBJ1-1; TRBD1 might be the D (5 bases). V lost 4 bases, J lost 5 bases, and 16 bases lay in between. The CDR3 is 15 residues long. CDR1 is KGHDR, CDR2 SFDVKD, per germline.

The genes are TRBV7-8 and TRBJ1-2, with TRBD1 matching over 8 bases. V shed 3 bases, J shed 8 bases, and the junction held 8 bases outside the gene matches. The V gene's germline CDR1 is SGHVS and CDR2 FQNEAQ. This CDR3 is 14 amino acids long. Here the CDR3 DNA reads TGTGCCAGCAGCTTCCGGACAGGGAAAGAAGGCTACACCTTC. It specifies CASSFRTGKEGYTF.

The chain employs TRBV7-8 and TRBJ2-5; possibly TRBD2 for D (5 bases). Germline CDR1 reads SGHVS; CDR2 reads FQNEAQ. V shed 5 bases and J shed 3 bases, with 10 bases lying between them. The CDR3 covers 13 residues. The CDR3 DNA follows: TGTGCCAGCAGCCCCTTAGCGAAAGAGACCCAGTACTTC. It translates to CASSPLAKETQYF.

This sequence joins TRBV5-6 and TRBJ1-5; perhaps TRBD1 as D (5 bases). This CDR3 comprises 15 residues. V shed 6 bases and J shed 4 bases, with 17 bases lying between them. Germline V gives CDR1 SGHDT, CDR2 YYEEEE. The chain's CDR3 is CASTLAREGNQPQHF. CDR3 DNA sequence: TGTGCCAGCACCCTCGCCAGGGAGGGTAATCAGCCCCAGCATTTT.

J is TRBJ2-2 and V is TRBV28; TRBD2 agrees at 12 bases. With V trimmed by 7 bases and J by 5 bases, 8 bases remained unmatched. The CDR3 loop spans 16 amino acids. The V gene's germline CDR1 is MDHEN and CDR2 SYDVKM. Here the CDR3 reads CASNLAGGPRTGELFF. Written as DNA, the CDR3 is TGTGCCAGCAACCTAGCGGGGGGGCCGCGTACCGGGGAGCTGTTTTTT.

The CDR3 spells CASSRSGAQETQYF. The CDR3 DNA is TGTGCCAGCAGCCGTAGCGGGGCCCAAGAGACCCAGTACTTC. J is TRBJ2-5 and V is TRBV28, with 8 bases fitting TRBD2. J lost 1 base, V lost 6 bases, and 4 bases had no gene match. Germline V gives CDR1 MDHEN, CDR2 SYDVKM. The CDR3 has 14 amino acids.

The genes are TRBV18 and TRBJ2-7, with D perhaps TRBD2 (6 bases). The CDR3 runs 15 residues. The V gene's germline CDR1 is KGHSH and CDR2 LQKENI. The germline V and J ends were trimmed by 4 bases and 3 bases, with 16 bases remaining between them. CDR3 DNA sequence: TGTGCCAGCTCACTTGGGACCGCGGGAAGCTACGAGCAGTACTTC. It yields the protein CASSLGTAGSYEQYF.

About this clone itself: The sample carries other DNA sequences with the same CDR3. The chain couples TRBV19 to TRBJ1-1; TRBD1 agrees at 8 bases. The CDR3 loop spans 14 amino acids. With 2 bases clipped from V and 4 bases from J, the junction kept 3 bases outside the gene matches. Looked up from germline, CDR1 is LNHDA and CDR2 is SQIVND (reference sequence). CDR3: CASSIQGAGTEAFF. The CDR3 DNA reads as TGTGCCAGTAGTATACAGGGGGCAGGCACTGAAGCTTTCTTT.

This chain uses TRBV7-8 with TRBJ1-6, with D maybe TRBD1 (6 bases). The CDR3 consists of 16 residues. Trimming stripped 1 base from V and 7 bases from J, with 14 bases between. The germline CDR1 and CDR2 sequences are SGHVS and FQNEAQ. The CDR3 reads CASSLDTGQGNSPLHF. CDR3 DNA sequence: TGTGCCAGCAGCTTAGATACGGGGCAGGGGAATTCACCCCTCCACTTT.

CDR3 amino acids: CASSEWQGANYGYTF. The CDR3 bases are TGTGCCAGCAGTGAATGGCAGGGGGCTAACTATGGCTACACCTTC. The chain is built from TRBV2 and TRBJ1-2, with 7 bases lining up with TRBD1. The CDR3 sequence is 15 residues long. The V segment lost 2 bases and the J segment 0 bases; nucleotides outside the gene matches: 3. Germline CDR1 reads SNHLY; CDR2 reads FYNNEI.

V usage is TRBV6-6 and J usage is TRBJ2-5; tentatively, D is TRBD2 (5 bases). The V and J ends lost 3 bases and 5 bases respectively, with 13 bases between them. CDR1 and CDR2 from the germline V gene are MNHNY and SVGAGI (reference sequence). The CDR3 is 14 amino acids. CDR3 loop: CASSYLRGSETQYF. The CDR3 DNA reads TGTGCCAGCAGTTATCTCCGGGGATCCGAGACCCAGTACTTC.

This rearrangement joins TRBV2 to TRBJ2-5, with TRBD1 as a possible D gene (6 bases). The CDR3 is 15 residues long. Germline values: CDR1 SNHLY, CDR2 FYNNEI. The V end lost 8 bases, the J end lost 1 base, and 17 bases lay between the germline ends. For the CDR3, the DNA is TGTGCCAGCGGGCAGGGACATTCTACCCAAGAGACCCAGTACTTC. This encodes CASGQGHSTQETQYF.

The chain recombines TRBV30 with TRBJ2-2, with a weak D call TRBD1 (6 bases). Per the germline V gene, CDR1 is GTSNPN and CDR2 is SVGIG (reference sequence). Trimming left V 0 bases short and J 4 bases short, with 12 bases between. The length of the CDR3 is 15 residues. CDR3 in amino acids: CAWSVLRRGTGELFF. CDR3 bases: TGTGCCTGGAGTGTACTTCGCAGGGGCACCGGGGAGCTGTTTTTT.